This T cell receptor beta chain is from a study of shared clonotypes between healthy human individuals. Looking at the study overall: Those who served as donors were a couple of women and a few men between the ages of 18 and 49. Donors had three CD4 naive, three CD4 memory, two CD8 naive and one CD8 memory plate apiece. Study-wide results and limits: Roughly 5% of naive CD4 clonotypes were common to a handful of donors.

An approximately 210 ng quantity of DNA, 25,000 to 30,000 T cell genomes, went into the sorted-subset replicate PCRs. Sequencing used immunoSEQ multiplex PCR; TCRdb keeps in-frame clones, though not all of them. Here the sample spans millions of clones, roughly 91% being singletons. Selected positively for CCR7 and CD45RO-negative, naive CD8 cells excluded terminally differentiated effector memory CD45RA+ cells. CDR3 length: 14 amino acids. Germline CDR1 SQVTM, CDR2 ANQGSEA. Trimming took off 4 bases at V and 5 bases at J, with 14 bases between the two ends. Details on this clone: Its antigen is undetermined.

This chain joins TRBV29-1 and TRBJ1-4, with no clear D. The source is a man in his late teens or twenties in good health. Some clones in this sample may be carry-over from other donors' samples. The sample comprised naive CD8+ T cells from PBMCs. The CDR3 protein is CSVAWAVGNEKLFF. DNA of the CDR3: TGCAGCGTTGCTTGGGCAGTGGGGAATGAAAAACTGTTTTTT.